The entry that follows covers one TCR beta chain sequence. The data stem from a study of T cell changes during pregnancy in multiple sclerosis. V dropped 2 bases and J dropped 4; count of bases not matched to a gene: 7. CDR1 and CDR2 from the germline V gene are SGHKS and YYEKEE (reference sequence). CDR3 size: 15 residues. Measured with immunoSEQ multiplex PCR; TCRdb has only the in-frame clones, and not every one. The table lists tens of thousands of clones, under 95% of them singletons, with around 1.3% in the top ten. The receptor was derived from a female donor with multiple sclerosis, enrolled in a pregnancy study. This specimen was peripheral blood, taken in the second trimester of pregnancy. The chain couples TRBV5-5 to TRBJ2-7; the match to TRBD1 covers 9 bases. In nucleotides, the CDR3 is TGTGCCAGCAGCTTACCGGGACAGGGACTTTACGAGCAGTACTTC. Translation: CASSLPGQGLYEQYF.